The source of this TCR beta chain is a study of blood T cell repertoires in COVID-19. Whole-study context: Both acute and convalescent COVID-19 samples were obtained from the United States, Italy and Spain. The cDNA or gDNA used as material had been derived from T cells, B-cell-depleted T cells, or PBMCs.

Trimming removed 6 bases at V and 9 bases at J, with 18 bases between. Germline V gene lookup returns CDR1 SGHAT and CDR2 FQNNGV. CDR3 length equals 15 residues. Per the study methods: Reference gene primer amplification in the assay estimated nucleated cell counts. Measured with immunoSEQ multiplex PCR; TCRdb has only the in-frame clones, and not every one. V, J and clone size are taken as reported in that table, and D and trimming were inferred from the DNA itself. The sample lists fewer than 140,000 clones, 70% to 75% occurring once. The clonotype was recovered from a human donor with acute or convalescent COVID-19. The donor label of this sample is uncertain. Sample: peripheral blood. The genes are TRBV11-2 and TRBJ1-6; D gene ambiguous. The CDR3 loop is CASRPAYGRSSPLHF. CDR3 bases: TGTGCCAGCAGGCCCGCCTACGGGAGAAGTTCACCCCTCCACTTT.